The rows below give T cell receptor beta chains drawn from one sample of a study of blood T cell repertoires in COVID-19. Method: immunoSEQ multiplex PCR; TCRdb's copy keeps in-frame clones and lacks some. Here the sample spans under 150,000 clones, roughly 86% being singletons. Source material: peripheral blood. These receptors were collected from a man aged 50-60 years with active or convalescent COVID-19. Each CDR3 is given with its conserved first and last residue. The order of the fields is clone size, V gene, J gene, CDR3 protein. Clone size is stated in some rows and not others, as once, few, many or a class when expanded.

clone_size: many
v_call: TRBV6-2/TRBV6-3
j_call: TRBJ2-7
cdr3_aa: CASSVLLFQGSGSVSYEQYF

clone_size: .
v_call: TRBV4-2
j_call: TRBJ2-5
cdr3_aa: CASSQDSLAGGPWETQYF

clone_size: .
v_call: TRBV5-1
j_call: TRBJ2-7
cdr3_aa: CASSPDRGPREQYF

clone_size: .
v_call: TRBV5-1
j_call: TRBJ2-1
cdr3_aa: CASSTEFSGRGYHEQFF

clone_size: .
v_call: TRBV21-1
j_call: TRBJ2-1
cdr3_aa: CASRSGSGDEQFF

clone_size: .
v_call: TRBV10-3
j_call: TRBJ2-1
cdr3_aa: CAISESMERSSGYNEQFF

clone_size: .
v_call: TRBV7-8
j_call: TRBJ2-7
cdr3_aa: CASSLAGGAVIDEKQYF

clone_size: .
v_call: TRBV2
j_call: TRBJ2-3
cdr3_aa: CATSTATQYF

clone_size: .
v_call: TRBV19
j_call: TRBJ2-1
cdr3_aa: CASSRGDRLAGNEQFF

clone_size: .
v_call: TRBV3-1/TRBV3-2
j_call: TRBJ2-3
cdr3_aa: CASSQVTGLSGRGDTQYF

clone_size: .
v_call: TRBV11-2
j_call: TRBJ1-5
cdr3_aa: CASSAGTGGNQPQHF

clone_size: .
v_call: TRBV2
j_call: TRBJ2-2
cdr3_aa: CASSYSSNTGELFF

clone_size: .
v_call: TRBV5-1
j_call: TRBJ2-6
cdr3_aa: CASSEGAISGANVLTF

clone_size: .
v_call: TRBV2
j_call: TRBJ1-4
cdr3_aa: CASTGILGGEKLFF

clone_size: .
v_call: TRBV7-9
j_call: TRBJ2-7
cdr3_aa: CASVLGNRGYEQYF

clone_size: .
v_call: TRBV13
j_call: TRBJ2-3
cdr3_aa: CASSLSPSTDTQYF

clone_size: .
v_call: TRBV25-1
j_call: TRBJ2-1
cdr3_aa: CASSILRSSYNEQFF

clone_size: once
v_call: TRBV12-3/TRBV12-4
j_call: TRBJ1-2
cdr3_aa: CASSLGTGSGYTF

clone_size: .
v_call: TRBV11-2
j_call: TRBJ2-1
cdr3_aa: CASSSGLAGGNEQFF

clone_size: .
v_call: TRBV18
j_call: TRBJ1-4
cdr3_aa: CASSTGFGEKLFF

clone_size: .
v_call: TRBV11-2
j_call: TRBJ2-7
cdr3_aa: CASSLELANYEQYF

clone_size: .
v_call: TRBV28
j_call: TRBJ1-4
cdr3_aa: CASQPSFAGLFF

clone_size: .
v_call: TRBV6-1
j_call: TRBJ1-6
cdr3_aa: CASSEQEGSPLHF

clone_size: .
v_call: TRBV30
j_call: TRBJ2-1
cdr3_aa: CAWRRLAGEEGEQFF

clone_size: .
v_call: TRBV4-1
j_call: TRBJ1-2
cdr3_aa: CASSHTGTGGVYGYTF

clone_size: .
v_call: TRBV6-1
j_call: TRBJ2-5
cdr3_aa: CASSEDLRLETQYF

clone_size: .
v_call: TRBV2
j_call: TRBJ1-2
cdr3_aa: CASSETAFYGYTF

clone_size: .
v_call: TRBV7-9
j_call: TRBJ1-5
cdr3_aa: CASSPGGEYSNQPQHF

clone_size: .
v_call: TRBV4-2
j_call: TRBJ2-3
cdr3_aa: CASSQDGVRYTDTQYF

clone_size: .
v_call: TRBV29-1
j_call: TRBJ1-1
cdr3_aa: CSVRDRAFSEAFF

clone_size: .
v_call: TRBV3-1/TRBV3-2
j_call: TRBJ2-7
cdr3_aa: CASSQGQITTYEQYF

clone_size: once
v_call: TRBV3-1/TRBV3-2
j_call: TRBJ1-3
cdr3_aa: CASSSRRGSGNTIYF

clone_size: .
v_call: TRBV29-1
j_call: TRBJ2-7
cdr3_aa: CSAGTSGSEQYF

clone_size: .
v_call: TRBV18
j_call: TRBJ2-7
cdr3_aa: CASSHGQGVNYEQYF

clone_size: .
v_call: TRBV9
j_call: TRBJ2-7
cdr3_aa: CASSVGTKGDEQYF

clone_size: .
v_call: TRBV14
j_call: TRBJ2-5
cdr3_aa: CASSPWTGQETQYF

clone_size: .
v_call: TRBV29-1
j_call: TRBJ2-7
cdr3_aa: CSVWGGLKQYF

clone_size: .
v_call: TRBV6-6
j_call: TRBJ1-1
cdr3_aa: CASSYSGTGSTEAFF

clone_size: .
v_call: TRBV6-5
j_call: TRBJ2-5
cdr3_aa: CASTKGQLQETQYF

clone_size: .
v_call: TRBV11-3
j_call: TRBJ2-7
cdr3_aa: CASSFGGYEQYF

clone_size: .
v_call: TRBV28
j_call: TRBJ1-2
cdr3_aa: CASSSGSLGNYGYTF

clone_size: .
v_call: TRBV27
j_call: TRBJ1-6
cdr3_aa: CASRSMGGGSSPLHF

clone_size: .
v_call: TRBV19
j_call: TRBJ2-2
cdr3_aa: CASSKRTGGGTGELFF

clone_size: .
v_call: TRBV7-2
j_call: TRBJ1-1
cdr3_aa: CASSSRIGAERTEAFF

clone_size: .
v_call: TRBV2
j_call: TRBJ2-2
cdr3_aa: CASSVRDGAGELFF

clone_size: .
v_call: TRBV6-1
j_call: TRBJ1-5
cdr3_aa: CASSDRDQPQHF

clone_size: .
v_call: TRBV4-3
j_call: TRBJ1-5
cdr3_aa: CASSRQFLRTNSNQPQHF

clone_size: .
v_call: TRBV28
j_call: TRBJ1-5
cdr3_aa: CASRDGDRGGDQPQHF

clone_size: .
v_call: TRBV28
j_call: TRBJ1-5
cdr3_aa: CASGGGYSNQPQHF